Each of the 2 T cell receptor beta chains below was sequenced from the same sample in a study of blood T cell repertoires in COVID-19 (dated by TCRdb to about 2020). Library preparation was by the immunoSEQ multiplex PCR assay. TCRdb took this table from immuneACCESS and kept in-frame rearrangements with V and J called. Such tables lack part of the clones; where checked against another copy, unresolved V genes explain under half of the gap, and the rest is unexplained. The sample data list approximately 160,000 clones, and around 83% of these were observed just once. The biggest ten clones account for about 7% of the sample. Material for sequencing was peripheral blood. The origin of the receptors is a woman aged 45 to 65 in a cohort sampled during active or convalescent COVID-19.

DNA of the CDR3: TGTGCCAGCAGCCACCCGTCCGGGGTAGCGGGGGGGGGATCAGATACGCAGTATTTT. Translation gives CASSHPSGVAGGGSDTQYF. This chain joins TRBV4-2 and TRBJ2-3, with TRBD2 matching over 11 bases. The CDR3 sequence is 19 residues long. In germline, CDR1 is LGHNA, CDR2 YNFKEQ. After removal of 3 bases from V and 4 bases from J, the junction contained 15 bases not matched to a gene.

The chain recombines TRBV7-6 with TRBJ2-1, with TRBD1 as a possible D gene (6 bases). CDR1 is SGHVS and CDR2 is FNYEAQ in the germline V gene. The CDR3 runs 16 residues. V was pared by 5 bases and J by 6 bases, with 20 bases between. CDR3 DNA: TGTGCCAGCAGCCAATGGACAGTAATGATGGCCAATGAGCAGTTCTTC. Encoded protein: CASSQWTVMMANEQFF.